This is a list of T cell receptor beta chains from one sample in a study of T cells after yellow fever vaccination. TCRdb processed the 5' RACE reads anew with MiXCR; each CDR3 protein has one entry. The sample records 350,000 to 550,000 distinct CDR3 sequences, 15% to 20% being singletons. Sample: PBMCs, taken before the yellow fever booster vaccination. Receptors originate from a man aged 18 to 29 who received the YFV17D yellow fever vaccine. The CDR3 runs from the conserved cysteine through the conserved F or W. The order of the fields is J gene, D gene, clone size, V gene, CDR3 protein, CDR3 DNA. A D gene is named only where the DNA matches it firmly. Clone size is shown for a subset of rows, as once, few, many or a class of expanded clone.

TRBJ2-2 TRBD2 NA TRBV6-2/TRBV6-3 CASSSTSFRTGELFF TGTGCCAGCAGTTCGACTAGCTTCCGCACCGGGGAGCTGTTTTTT
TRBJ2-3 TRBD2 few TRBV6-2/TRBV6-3 CASIRSGGARDTQYF TGTGCCAGCATCCGCAGCGGGGGGGCCAGAGATACGCAGTATTTT
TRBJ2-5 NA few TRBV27 CASSFAGPKPQYF TGTGCCAGCAGTTTTGCCGGGCCTAAACCCCAGTACTTC
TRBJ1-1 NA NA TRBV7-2 CASSISGATEAFF TGTGCCAGCAGCATTTCGGGGGCTACTGAAGCTTTCTTT
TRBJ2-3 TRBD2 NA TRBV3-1 CASRDDGLAGDTQYF TGTGCCAGCAGAGACGACGGACTAGCGGGAGATACGCAGTATTTT
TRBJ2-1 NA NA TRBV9 CASSGGGLGPVEFF TGTGCCAGCAGCGGAGGAGGTCTAGGTCCCGTTGAGTTCTTC
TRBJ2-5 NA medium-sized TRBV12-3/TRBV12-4 CASGTRETQYF TGTGCCAGTGGGACCCGGGAGACCCAGTACTTC
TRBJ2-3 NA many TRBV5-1 CASSLADYATDTQYF TGCGCCAGCAGCTTGGCGGACTACGCCACAGATACGCAGTATTTT
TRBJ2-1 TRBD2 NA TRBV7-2 CASSLRRGAQFF TGTGCCAGCAGCTTACGGCGGGGGGCGCAGTTCTTC
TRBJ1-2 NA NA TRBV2 CASNQDSNYGYTF TGTGCCAGCAACCAGGACAGTAACTATGGCTACACCTTC
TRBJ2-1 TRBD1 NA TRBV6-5 CATGRDSSYNEQFF TGTGCCACCGGACGGGACAGCTCCTACAATGAGCAGTTCTTC
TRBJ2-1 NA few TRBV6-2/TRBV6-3 CASSYSDVSGIYNEQFF TGTGCCAGCAGTTACTCCGATGTTAGCGGAATATACAATGAGCAGTTCTTC
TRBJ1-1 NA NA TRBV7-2 CASSLAQANTEAFF TGTGCCAGCAGCTTAGCACAGGCGAACACTGAAGCTTTCTTT
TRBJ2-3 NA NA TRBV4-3 CASSQDLSHGGGPRADTQYF TGCGCCAGCAGCCAAGATCTTTCCCACGGGGGAGGCCCTAGGGCAGATACGCAGTATTTT
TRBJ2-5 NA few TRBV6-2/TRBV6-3 CASSYSNQEYF TGTGCCAGCAGTTACTCGAATCAGGAGTACTTC
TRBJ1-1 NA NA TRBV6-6 CASAGGEAFF TGTGCCAGCGCCGGAGGTGAAGCTTTCTTT
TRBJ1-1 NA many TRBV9 CASSVVGGGTEAFF TGTGCCAGCAGCGTAGTCGGGGGAGGCACTGAAGCTTTCTTT
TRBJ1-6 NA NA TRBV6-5 CASSYSVLNSPLHF TGTGCCAGCAGTTACTCGGTCCTTAATTCACCCCTCCACTTT
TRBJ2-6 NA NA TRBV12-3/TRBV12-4 CASTVAAGRANVLTF TGTGCCAGCACGGTGGCTGCGGGTCGGGCCAACGTCCTGACTTTC
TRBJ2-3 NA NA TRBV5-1 CASRSLEGTDTQYF TGCGCCAGCAGGTCCCTAGAGGGCACAGATACGCAGTATTTT